This TCR beta chain was identified in a study of shared clonotypes between healthy human individuals. Germline-derived CDR1 and CDR2 are MDHEN and SYDVKM. This CDR3 is 14 amino acids long. Trimming removed 3 bases at V and 4 bases at J, with 12 bases between. Clones were sequenced by immunoSEQ multiplex PCR, and TCRdb holds only the in-frame ones, with some missing. This sample has 850,000 to 1,100,000 clones; approximately 77% occur once, and the top ten carry roughly 0.83%. This sequence was found in a man aged 18 to 29 in good health. Some clones in this sample may be carry-over from other donors' samples. J is TRBJ1-2 and V is TRBV28; possibly TRBD1 for D (6 bases). Sequencing input: memory CD4+ T cells from PBMCs. The subset here: CD45RA-negative fraction. DNA for the CDR3: TGTGCCAGCAGTTTGTTCAGGGGCGCCTATGGCTACACCTTC. Its protein product is CASSLFRGAYGYTF.